These 21 T cell receptor beta chains were all obtained from the same sample, sequenced in a study of cytomegalovirus exposure and HLA in healthy donors. The PCR employed 60 Vbeta primers together with 13 Jbeta primers. The assay was immunoSEQ multiplex PCR, and TCRdb's table has in-frame clones only and misses some. The table shows about 220,000 clones, with over 75% occurring only once. The sequenced sample consisted of PBMCs. The receptor set was obtained from a male donor in good health and CMV-seronegative.

This chain uses TRBV5-6 with TRBJ1-5; TRBD1 agrees at 9 bases. Germline V gives CDR1 SGHDT, CDR2 YYEEEE. CDR3 length: 15 amino acids. V lost 3 bases and J lost 5; bases outside the gene matches: 6. The CDR3 loop reads CASSSHRGLDQPQHF. CDR3 sequence (DNA): TGTGCCAGCAGCTCCCACAGGGGGCTGGATCAGCCCCAGCATTTT. Full variable domain (missing parts from reference TRBV5-6 and TRBJ1-5): DAGVTQSPTHLIKTRGQQVTLRCSPKSGHDTVSWYQQALGQGPQFIFQYYEEEERQRGNFPDRFSGHQFPNYSSELNVNALLLGDSALYLCASSSHRGLDQPQHFGDGTRLSIL.

The chain carries TRBV5-1 and TRBJ1-4; the D is unclear. V lost 5 bases to trimming and J lost 0 bases, with 8 bases between them. The CDR3 contains 14 residues. CDR1 and CDR2 from the germline V gene are SGHRS and YFSETQ. CDR3 coding DNA: TGCGCCAGCAGAAGAGAGCCAACTAATGAAAAACTGTTTTTT. The encoded protein is CASRREPTNEKLFF.

The gene calls are TRBV7-2 and TRBJ1-2, with 10 bases fitting TRBD1. This CDR3 has 13 amino acids. Germline-derived CDR1 and CDR2 are SGHTA and FQGNSA. Germline trimming cut 3 bases from V and 7 bases from J; bases unmatched to any gene: 2. The CDR3 sequence: CASSLGTGVGYTF. Written as DNA, the CDR3 is TGTGCCAGCAGCTTGGGGACAGGGGTTGGCTACACCTTC.

The chain is built from TRBV6-5 and TRBJ2-5, with TRBD2 identical over 9 bases. The V and J ends lost 5 bases and 5 bases, in that order; junction bases with no gene match: 9. The CDR3 runs to 15 residues. CDR1 is MNHEY, CDR2 SVGAGI, per germline. Written as DNA, the CDR3 is TGTGCCAGCAGTCCCCCTGCGGGGGGGCGTGAGACCCAGTACTTC. Translating it yields CASSPPAGGRETQYF.

The chain has TRBV6-6 and TRBJ2-7, with 7 nucleotides matching TRBD2. The CDR3 extends over 14 amino acids. The germline V gene encodes CDR1 MNHNY and CDR2 SVGAGI (reference sequence). Trimming at V came to 5 bases and at J to 11 bases, leaving 15 bases not matched to a gene. CDR3 in amino acids: CASSGNHDRGVEYF. The CDR3, as DNA: TGTGCCAGCAGTGGCAATCACGACCGGGGGGTAGAGTACTTC.

CDR3 in DNA: TGTGCCAGCAGCTTTTCCCCATGGGACAGCTCCAGGCAGCCCCAGCATTTT. The encoded protein is CASSFSPWDSSRQPQHF. This rearrangement joins TRBV7-2 to TRBJ1-5, with 7 bases identical to TRBD1. V shed 3 bases, J shed 7 bases, and the junction held 15 bases outside the gene matches. Germline lookup yields CDR1 SGHTA and CDR2 FQGNSA. CDR3 size: 17 residues.

In nucleotides, the CDR3 is TGTGCCAGCAGCGTCGTAGCGGGGGCGGGTGAGCAGTTCTTC. It is translated as CASSVVAGAGEQFF. The V call is TRBV7-2, the J call TRBJ2-1, with 9 bases aligning to TRBD2. With 5 bases clipped from V and 9 bases from J, the junction kept 8 bases outside the gene matches. The CDR3 covers 14 residues. CDR1 SGHTA and CDR2 FQGNSA come from the germline V gene.

The CDR3 DNA follows: TGTGCCAGCAGCTTTAACCCCTACAGTGCCCTTGACGCAGATACGCAGTATTTT. Amino acids: CASSFNPYSALDADTQYF. The rearrangement joins TRBV9 to TRBJ2-3; D unresolved. The germline V gene has CDR1 SGDLS and CDR2 YYNGEE. V was clipped by 4 bases and J by 4 bases, with 25 bases between them. This CDR3 spans 18 amino acids.

The rearrangement uses TRBV9 and TRBJ2-2; the match to TRBD2 covers 8 bases. Per germline, CDR1 SGDLS and CDR2 YYNGEE. The ends lost 4 bases at V and 6 bases at J; junction bases unmatched: 8. CDR3 length: 15 residues. The DNA of the CDR3 is TGTGCCAGCAGCCTCCGGACGGGAGGGGCCGGGGAGCTGTTTTTT. This encodes CASSLRTGGAGELFF.

The chain employs TRBV6-1 and TRBJ1-2, with D perhaps matching TRBD1 (5 bases). This CDR3 has 13 residues. Germline CDR1 and CDR2: MNHNS and SASEGT. V lost 8 bases, J lost 2 bases, and 12 bases lay in between. CDR3 bases: TGTGCCAGCTCTCGGGGGGACAACTATGGCTACACCTTC. As protein: CASSRGDNYGYTF.

This chain joins TRBV7-3 and TRBJ1-1, with 8 bases identical to TRBD1. V gave up 1 base and J gave up 3 bases; unmatched junction bases: 7. This CDR3 region has 16 residues. CDR1 and CDR2 (germline): SGHTA, FQGTGA. The CDR3 here is CASSLIGQGRDTEAFF. The CDR3 DNA is TGTGCCAGCAGCTTAATCGGACAGGGAAGGGACACTGAAGCTTTCTTT.

The rearrangement uses TRBV13 and TRBJ2-7, with a tentative D call TRBD2 (5 bases). Germline V gene data show CDR1 as PRHDT and CDR2 as FYEKMQ (reference sequence). The germline V and J ends were trimmed by 3 bases and 2 bases, with 14 bases remaining between them. This CDR3 has 15 amino acids. CDR3 region: CASSLGREGTYEQYF. The CDR3 nucleotides are TGTGCCAGCAGCTTGGGTCGGGAAGGGACCTACGAGCAGTACTTC. The whole variable domain, remainder taken from reference TRBV13 and TRBJ2-7, is AAGVIQSPRHLIKEKRETATLKCYPIPRHDTVYWYQQGPGQDPQFLISFYEKMQSDKGSIPDRFSAQQFSDYHSELNMSSLELGDSALYFCASSLGREGTYEQYFGPGTRLTVT.

The rearrangement links TRBV9 to TRBJ2-5, with 9 bases that match TRBD1. Germline CDR1 reads SGDLS; CDR2 reads YYNGEE. This CDR3 has 15 residues. J lost 2 bases, V lost 4 bases, and 6 bases had no gene match. The CDR3 sequence is CASSRTGVGQETQYF. CDR3 coding DNA: TGTGCCAGCAGCAGGACAGGGGTTGGACAAGAGACCCAGTACTTC.

This clone was counted between two and nine times. V usage is TRBV2 and J usage is TRBJ1-4, with D perhaps TRBD1 (6 bases). V was cut by 7 bases and J by 0 bases, with 15 bases left in between. The CDR3 is 16 amino acids. From germline, CDR1 is SNHLY and CDR2 FYNNEI. In DNA form, the CDR3 reads TGTGCCAGCAATTCCCCGACAGGAGCAACTAATGAAAAACTGTTTTTT. Amino acid sequence: CASNSPTGATNEKLFF.

The chain recombines TRBV19 with TRBJ2-7; the D gene is possibly TRBD1 (5 bases). V was cut by 1 base and J by 0 bases, with 10 bases left in between. The CDR3 contains 15 residues. Germline V CDR1 and CDR2: LNHDA, SQIVND (reference sequence). CDR3 region: CASSIAGHYSYEQYF. The CDR3 DNA is TGTGCCAGTAGTATAGCCGGACACTACTCCTACGAGCAGTACTTC.

The J gene is TRBJ1-1, the V gene TRBV7-8; D is perhaps TRBD1 (5 bases). V was shortened by 2 bases and J by 4 bases, with 14 bases between the two germline ends. This CDR3 has 15 residues. Germline loops: CDR1 SGHVS, CDR2 FQNEAQ. The CDR3: CASSLSGLGGTEAFF. The CDR3 DNA is TGTGCCAGCAGCTTAAGTGGGCTGGGGGGCACTGAAGCTTTCTTT.

The chain is built from TRBV27 and TRBJ2-7; 11 nucleotides align to TRBD2. The CDR3 is made up of 13 amino acids. Germline V gene lookup returns CDR1 MNHEY and CDR2 SMNVEV (reference sequence). Unmatched junction bases numbered 7, after V lost 6 bases and J lost 9 bases. The CDR3 DNA is TGTGCCAGCAGGGCTAGCGGGAGGTTAATGCAGTACTTC. This encodes CASRASGRLMQYF.

This chain uses TRBV19 with TRBJ1-1, with a tentative D call TRBD1 (6 bases). The V end lost 4 bases, the J end lost 4 bases, and 19 bases lay between the germline ends. This CDR3 spans 16 amino acids. Germline CDR1 is LNHDA and CDR2 is SQIVND (reference sequence). The CDR3 reads CASSTRIQGARTEAFF. The CDR3 nucleotides are TGTGCCAGTAGTACGCGAATACAGGGCGCCCGCACTGAAGCTTTCTTT.

This chain joins TRBV7-6 and TRBJ1-5; 11 nucleotides align to TRBD1. This CDR3 comprises 15 residues. CDR1 is SGHVS and CDR2 is FNYEAQ in the germline V gene. With V trimmed by 3 bases and J by 3 bases, 1 base remained unmatched. CDR3 bases: TGTGCCAGCAGCTTGGACAGGGGGCCCAATCAGCCCCAGCATTTT. It yields the protein CASSLDRGPNQPQHF.

In its sample, this clone was seen once. The chain links TRBV6-6 to TRBJ1-2, with D maybe TRBD1 (6 bases). Germline-derived CDR1 and CDR2 are MNHNY and SVGAGI (reference sequence). CDR3 length: 16 amino acids. V shed 2 bases and J shed 0 bases, with 13 bases lying between them. CDR3 sequence: CASSYRTATTNYGYTF. The CDR3 region has the DNA TGTGCCAGCAGTTACCGGACAGCCACTACTAACTATGGCTACACCTTC.

The rearrangement uses TRBV7-2 and TRBJ1-1; a possible D gene is TRBD1 (5 bases). V shed 3 bases and J shed 2 bases, with 7 bases lying between them. Germline lookup yields CDR1 SGHTA and CDR2 FQGNSA. The CDR3 consists of 13 residues. CDR3 in DNA: TGTGCCAGCAGCTTTGACAGCAACACTGAAGCTTTCTTT. Translating it yields CASSFDSNTEAFF. The full variable domain, in which reference TRBV7-2 and TRBJ1-1 provide the parts outside the CDR3, is GAGVSQSPSNKVTEKGKDVELRCDPISGHTALYWYRQSLGQGLEFLIYFQGNSAPDKSGLPSDRFSAERTGGSVSTLTIQRTQQEDSAVYLCASSFDSNTEAFFGQGTRLTVV.